These 30 T cell receptor beta chains share one sample of origin, sequenced in a study of cytomegalovirus exposure and HLA in healthy donors. The primer mix had 60 Vbeta and 13 Jbeta primers. Clones were sequenced by immunoSEQ multiplex PCR, and TCRdb holds only the in-frame ones, with some missing. The profile shows fewer than 250,000 clones, about four fifths of them singletons. Sequences were obtained from PBMCs. The receptors shown here come from a man aged 30-40 years in good health and CMV-seronegative.

J is TRBJ2-3 and V is TRBV4-1; TRBD1 matches 9 bases. The CDR3 has 15 residues. Germline loops: CDR1 MGHRA, CDR2 YSYEKL. V lost 4 bases to trimming and J lost 3 bases; unmatched junction nucleotides: 5. CDR3 sequence (DNA): TGCGCCAGCAGCCTCAGGGGACAGGGAACAGATACGCAGTATTTT. As protein: CASSLRGQGTDTQYF.

The rearrangement joins TRBV9 to TRBJ2-1; 7 bases map to TRBD1. Germline values: CDR1 SGDLS, CDR2 YYNGEE. This CDR3 contains 15 residues. V dropped 0 bases and J dropped 3; count of bases not matched to a gene: 3. CDR3 region: CASSVATGIYNEQFF. The CDR3 bases are TGTGCCAGCAGCGTAGCGACAGGGATCTACAATGAGCAGTTCTTC.

V usage is TRBV13 and J usage is TRBJ2-3, with a tentative D call TRBD1 (8 bases). This CDR3 region has 14 residues. Germline CDR1 is PRHDT and CDR2 is FYEKMQ (reference sequence). V lost 7 bases and J 5 bases, leaving 16 bases between the germline ends. The CDR3, as DNA: TGTGCCAGCAACAGGGGGGGGCCCGAAGATACGCAGTATTTT. Translation: CASNRGGPEDTQYF. Full variable domain (rest looked up from reference TRBV13 and TRBJ2-3): AAGVIQSPRHLIKEKRETATLKCYPIPRHDTVYWYQQGPGQDPQFLISFYEKMQSDKGSIPDRFSAQQFSDYHSELNMSSLELGDSALYFCASNRGGPEDTQYFGPGTRLTVL.

The rearrangement links TRBV15 to TRBJ2-7; 7 nucleotides match TRBD2. Germline CDR1 and CDR2: LNHNV and YYDKDF (reference sequence). CDR3 length: 14 residues. The V gene end was trimmed by 5 bases and the J gene end by 2 bases; junction bases not matched to a gene: 6. CDR3 coding DNA: TGTGCCACCAGCGCCAAGCGGGGAGCCTACGAGCAGTACTTC. Amino acids: CATSAKRGAYEQYF.

The chain combines TRBV28 with TRBJ2-5; D is possibly TRBD1 (6 bases). The CDR3 has 16 residues. CDR1 MDHEN and CDR2 SYDVKM come from the germline V gene. V lost 2 bases, J lost 4 bases, and 17 bases lay in between. This chain's CDR3 is CASSLRGGARGETQYF. As DNA, the CDR3 is TGTGCCAGCAGTTTACGTGGGGGCGCGAGAGGAGAGACCCAGTACTTC.

The rearrangement uses TRBV5-1 and TRBJ2-1, with a possible D match to TRBD1 (7 bases). In germline, CDR1 is SGHRS, CDR2 YFSETQ. This CDR3 region has 14 residues. Trimming pared 4 bases from V and 2 bases from J, leaving 10 bases between. In DNA, the CDR3 is TGCGCCAGCAGCGCGGGACAGACCTACAATGAGCAGTTCTTC. Translated: CASSAGQTYNEQFF.

The chain links TRBV19 to TRBJ2-7; 7 nucleotides line up with TRBD1. Germline CDR1 reads LNHDA; CDR2 reads SQIVND (reference sequence). V was clipped by 4 bases and J by 4 bases; unmatched bases: 4. The CDR3 is made up of 13 amino acids. The CDR3 region is CASSRGTDYEQYF. Here the CDR3 DNA reads TGTGCCAGTAGTAGGGGGACAGATTACGAGCAGTACTTC.

This CDR3 is CASSLPGTGDEQYF. As DNA, the CDR3 is TGTGCCAGCAGCTTACCAGGGACAGGGGACGAGCAGTACTTC. V gene TRBV11-2 combines with J gene TRBJ2-7; 10 nucleotides agree with TRBD1. The CDR3 runs 14 residues. V was pared by 2 bases and J by 5 bases, with 3 bases of the junction left unmatched. CDR1 and CDR2 (germline): SGHAT, FQNNGV.

As to this clone: At one boundary the junction diverges from the germline segment, which might be a read error. The CDR3 DNA sequence: TGTGCCAGCAGTTACGCGGACAGTAGGCTTATATTC. Protein product: CASSYADSRLIF. This chain links TRBV6-6 with TRBJ2-7; D is perhaps TRBD1 (6 bases). CDR3 length equals 12 residues. CDR1 MNHNY and CDR2 SVGAGI come from the germline V gene (reference sequence).

This clone has a handful of counts. The CDR3 DNA sequence: TGCGCCAGCAGCACCTCGGGAGGGTACAGGGAAAAACTGTTTTTT. Encoded protein: CASSTSGGYREKLFF. The rearrangement uses TRBV5-1 and TRBJ1-4; TRBD1 is a possible D gene (5 bases). The CDR3 is 15 amino acids. The V and J ends lost 4 bases and 8 bases respectively, with 18 bases between them. Germline CDR1 SGHRS, CDR2 YFSETQ.

V is TRBV9 and J is TRBJ2-3; D is ambiguous. This CDR3 is 12 amino acids long. Trimming took off 7 bases at V and 5 bases at J, with 11 bases between the two ends. In germline, CDR1 is SGDLS, CDR2 YYNGEE. The CDR3 here is CASSTTGDTQYF. The CDR3 bases are TGTGCCAGCTCCACGACGGGAGATACGCAGTATTTT.

V usage is TRBV10-2 and J usage is TRBJ2-3, with D hard to call. The CDR3 totals 16 residues. Trimming took off 3 bases at V and 2 bases at J, with 15 bases between the two ends. Per the germline V gene, CDR1 is WSHSY and CDR2 is SAAADI. Here the CDR3 reads CASSEGEVLYTDTQYF. The CDR3 region has the DNA TGCGCCAGCAGTGAAGGAGAAGTGCTATACACAGATACGCAGTATTTT.

The chain carries TRBV18 and TRBJ1-2; TRBD1 agrees at 7 bases. The CDR3 spans 16 residues. The V and J ends lost 5 bases and 5 bases, in that order; junction bases with no gene match: 14. CDR1 is KGHSH and CDR2 is LQKENI in the germline V gene. As DNA, the CDR3 is TGTGCCAGCTCATCGAATCCAGGGGGTTCTGCATATGGCTACACCTTC. Residues: CASSSNPGGSAYGYTF.

This chain links TRBV4-3 with TRBJ2-1; TRBD1 agrees at 9 bases. The germline CDR1 and CDR2 sequences are LGHNA and YSLEER. With 3 bases clipped from V and 2 bases from J, the junction kept 2 bases outside the gene matches. The CDR3 length is 15 residues. DNA of the CDR3: TGCGCCAGCAGCCAGGACAGGGGTGCCTACAATGAGCAGTTCTTC. Its translation: CASSQDRGAYNEQFF.

The chain links TRBV7-9 to TRBJ2-1; weak D call: TRBD1 (5 bases). Trimming took off 8 bases at V and 6 bases at J, with 17 bases between the two ends. Germline CDR1 reads SEHNR; CDR2 reads FQNEAQ (reference sequence). The CDR3 extends over 14 amino acids. The CDR3 region has the DNA TGTGCCAGCCTAGAAGGGGTGAAAGTCAATGAGCAGTTCTTC. This gives the protein CASLEGVKVNEQFF.

This chain uses TRBV7-6 with TRBJ2-5; a weak D match, TRBD2 (5 bases). This CDR3 is 15 amino acids long. V was pared by 4 bases and J by 2 bases, with 14 bases between. Per germline, CDR1 SGHVS and CDR2 FNYEAQ. CDR3 nucleotides: TGTGCCAGCAGCTCGACGACAACGGGACAAGAGACCCAGTACTTC. As protein: CASSSTTTGQETQYF.

This sequence joins TRBV6-1 and TRBJ1-6, with D maybe TRBD1 (5 bases). The length of the CDR3 is 12 residues. Between the trimmed V and J ends, which lost 8 bases and 5 bases, there was a span of 7 bases. CDR1 is MNHNS and CDR2 is SASEGT in the germline V gene. CDR3 in DNA: TGTGCCAGCGAGGACAATAATTCACCCCTCCACTTT. The encoded protein is CASEDNNSPLHF.

The chain is built from TRBV19 and TRBJ2-1; D is uncertain. This CDR3 is built from 14 residues. From germline, CDR1 is LNHDA and CDR2 SQIVND (reference sequence). V shed 4 bases and J shed 6 bases, with 13 bases lying between them. The DNA for the CDR3 is TGTGCCAGTAGTAGTCCTGGAGTAGGCAATGAGCAGTTCTTC. It is translated as CASSSPGVGNEQFF.

The rearrangement uses TRBV5-1 and TRBJ2-2; a possible D gene is TRBD1 (6 bases). V was pared by 4 bases and J by 5 bases, with 30 bases between. This CDR3 is built from 20 residues. Germline V gives CDR1 SGHRS, CDR2 YFSETQ. The CDR3 loop is CASSPLYTADQQGRTGELFF. Written as DNA, the CDR3 is TGCGCCAGCAGCCCGCTCTACACAGCTGACCAACAGGGTCGAACCGGGGAGCTGTTTTTT.

The rearrangement uses TRBV7-9 and TRBJ2-3; possible D gene TRBD2, 6 bases. Trimming left V 5 bases short and J 6 bases short, with 9 bases between. Per the germline V gene, CDR1 is SEHNR and CDR2 is FQNEAQ (reference sequence). This CDR3 comprises 12 residues. The CDR3 region has the DNA TGTGCCAGCAGCCGGGCGGGGGATACGCAGTATTTT. Translating gives CASSRAGDTQYF.

The chain combines TRBV14 with TRBJ1-6; D may be TRBD1 (6 bases). Trimming took off 1 base at V and 3 bases at J, with 16 bases between the two ends. CDR3 length: 18 residues. The germline CDR1 and CDR2 sequences are SGHDN and FVKESK. The CDR3: CASSQGQGQRGYNSPLHF. CDR3 DNA sequence: TGTGCCAGCAGCCAAGGCCAGGGGCAAAGGGGCTATAATTCACCCCTCCACTTT.

The chain joins TRBV7-6 to TRBJ1-3, with 7 bases aligning to TRBD1. V trimming: 5 bases; J trimming: 0 bases; junction bases outside the gene matches: 10. The CDR3 length is 17 residues. CDR1 and CDR2 (germline): SGHVS, FNYEAQ. CDR3 nucleotides: TGTGCCAGCAGCCCACGGGACAGTATCCTCTCTGGAAACACCATATATTTT. As protein: CASSPRDSILSGNTIYF.

This clone was counted only a few times. This chain connects TRBV5-1 to TRBJ2-5; the D gene is possibly TRBD2 (6 bases). This CDR3 comprises 14 residues. Germline values: CDR1 SGHRS, CDR2 YFSETQ. Trimming removed 0 bases from V and 5 bases from J, with 11 bases in between. The CDR3 loop is CASSLDGRGETQYF. The CDR3 region has the DNA TGCGCCAGCAGCTTGGACGGTCGGGGGGAGACCCAGTACTTC.

The chain is built from TRBV15 and TRBJ2-1; D perhaps matches TRBD2 (6 bases). The CDR3 consists of 12 residues. Between the trimmed V and J ends, which lost 8 bases and 6 bases, there was a span of 11 bases. Germline V gives CDR1 LNHNV, CDR2 YYDKDF (reference sequence). The DNA for the CDR3 is TGTGCCACCGGCGGGGTTCGCAATGAGCAGTTCTTC. It is translated as CATGGVRNEQFF.

The chain recombines TRBV28 with TRBJ2-7; 10 bases are a match to TRBD2. CDR3 length: 14 amino acids. Germline V gene lookup returns CDR1 MDHEN and CDR2 SYDVKM. Trimming cost V 5 bases and J 6 bases; bases outside gene matches: 7. CDR3 coding DNA: TGTGCCAGCAGTAGCGGGGGGGCGGCGGCCGAGCAGTACTTC. It encodes CASSSGGAAAEQYF.

The rearrangement joins TRBV6-1 to TRBJ1-1; perhaps TRBD1 as D (6 bases). Trimming stripped 7 bases from V and 4 bases from J, with 16 bases between. Germline V gives CDR1 MNHNS, CDR2 SASEGT. The CDR3 extends over 14 amino acids. CDR3 sequence: CASKRQAQATEAFF. CDR3 sequence (DNA): TGTGCCAGCAAACGACAGGCTCAAGCCACTGAAGCTTTCTTT.

This chain uses TRBV5-4 with TRBJ1-2, with a weak D call TRBD1 (5 bases). Trimming stripped 4 bases from V and 4 bases from J, with 20 bases between. Germline V lookup: CDR1 SGHNT, CDR2 YYREEE (reference sequence). This CDR3 is built from 16 residues. CDR3 loop: CASSPAGLHDPYGYTF. CDR3 nucleotide sequence: TGTGCCAGCAGCCCGGCGGGACTCCATGACCCCTATGGCTACACCTTC. The variable domain in full, with the rest retrieved from reference TRBV5-4 and TRBJ1-2, is ETGVTQSPTHLIKTRGQQVTLRCSSQSGHNTVSWYQQALGQGPQFIFQYYREEENGRGNFPPRFSGLQFPNYSSELNVNALELDDSALYLCASSPAGLHDPYGYTFGSGTRLTVV.

The genes are TRBV7-9 and TRBJ2-7; 8 nucleotides match TRBD1. The germline CDR1 and CDR2 sequences are SEHNR and FQNEAQ (reference sequence). Germline trimming cut 6 bases from V and 3 bases from J; bases unmatched to any gene: 7. There are 14 residues in the CDR3. CDR3 amino acids: CASRSSGQGYEQYF. CDR3 in DNA: TGTGCCAGCAGATCTTCTGGACAGGGCTACGAGCAGTACTTC. Using reference TRBV7-9 and TRBJ2-7 for the parts outside the CDR3, the full variable domain is DTGVSQNPRHKITKRGQNVTFRCDPISEHNRLYWYRQTLGQGPEFLTYFQNEAQLEKSRLLSDRFSAERPKGSFSTLEIQRTEQGDSAMYLCASRSSGQGYEQYFGPGTRLTVT.

The chain combines TRBV12-5 with TRBJ2-7, with D unclear. CDR1 LGHNT and CDR2 FRNRAP come from the germline V gene. The V and J ends lost 6 bases and 3 bases respectively, with 9 bases between them. The length of the CDR3 is 12 residues. The CDR3 DNA sequence: TGTGCTAGTGGCTTAAACAGCTACGAGCAGTACTTC. Translating gives CASGLNSYEQYF.

This clone was picked up a small number of times. The V and J genes are TRBV2 and TRBJ2-1, with 9 nucleotides matching TRBD2. Germline CDR1 and CDR2: SNHLY and FYNNEI. The trim removed 4 bases at V and 8 bases at J, leaving 9 bases unmatched. This CDR3 has 15 residues. CDR3 sequence (DNA): TGTGCCAGCAGTGGAGTTGGCGGGGGGGCAGATGAGCAGTTCTTC. It translates to CASSGVGGGADEQFF.